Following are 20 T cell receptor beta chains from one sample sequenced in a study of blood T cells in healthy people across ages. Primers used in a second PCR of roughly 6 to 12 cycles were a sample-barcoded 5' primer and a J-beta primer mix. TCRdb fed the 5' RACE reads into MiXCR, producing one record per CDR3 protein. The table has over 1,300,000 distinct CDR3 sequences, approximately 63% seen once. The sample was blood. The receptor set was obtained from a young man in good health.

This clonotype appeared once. The CDR3: CSARDPQGLANQPQHF. CDR3 DNA: TGCAGTGCTAGAGATCCACAGGGGCTAGCCAATCAGCCCCAGCATTTT. The rearrangement uses TRBV20-1 and TRBJ1-5, with TRBD1 identical over 7 bases. The V gene end was trimmed by 0 bases and the J gene end by 3 bases; junction bases not matched to a gene: 8. The CDR3 runs to 16 residues. CDR1 is DFQATT and CDR2 is SNEGSKA in the germline V gene (reference sequence).

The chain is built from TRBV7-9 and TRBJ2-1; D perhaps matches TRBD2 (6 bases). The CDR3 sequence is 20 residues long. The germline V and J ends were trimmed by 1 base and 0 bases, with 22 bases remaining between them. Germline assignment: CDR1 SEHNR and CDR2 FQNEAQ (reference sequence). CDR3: CASSLVGIGLTGISYNEQFF. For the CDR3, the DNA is TGTGCCAGCAGCTTAGTAGGAATAGGACTAACGGGAATCTCCTACAATGAGCAGTTCTTC.

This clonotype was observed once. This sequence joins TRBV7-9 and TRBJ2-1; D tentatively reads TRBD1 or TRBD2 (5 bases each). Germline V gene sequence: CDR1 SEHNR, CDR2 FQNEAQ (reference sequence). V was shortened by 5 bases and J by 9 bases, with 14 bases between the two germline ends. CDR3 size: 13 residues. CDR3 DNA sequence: TGTGCCAGCAGCGTCGGGGCGAAGCCTGAGCAGTTCTTC. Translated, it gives CASSVGAKPEQFF.

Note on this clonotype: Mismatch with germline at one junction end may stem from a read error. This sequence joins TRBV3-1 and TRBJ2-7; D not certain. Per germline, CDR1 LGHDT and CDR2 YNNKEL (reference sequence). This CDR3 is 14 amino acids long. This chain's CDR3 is CASSRTVWPYEQYF. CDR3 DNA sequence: TGCGCCAGCAGCCGAACCGTCTGGCCCTACGAGCAGTACTTC.

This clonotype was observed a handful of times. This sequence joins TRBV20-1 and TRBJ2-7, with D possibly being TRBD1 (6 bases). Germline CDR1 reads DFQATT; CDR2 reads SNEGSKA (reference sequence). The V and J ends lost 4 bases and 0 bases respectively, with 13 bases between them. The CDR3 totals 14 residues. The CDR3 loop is CSATRDTFSYEQYF. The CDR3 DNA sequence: TGCAGTGCTACCCGGGACACCTTCTCCTACGAGCAGTACTTC.

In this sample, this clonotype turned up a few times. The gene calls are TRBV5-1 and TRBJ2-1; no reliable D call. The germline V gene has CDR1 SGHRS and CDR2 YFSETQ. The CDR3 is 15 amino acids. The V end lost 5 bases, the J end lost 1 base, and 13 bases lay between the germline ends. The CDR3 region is CASRPPGQSYNEQFF. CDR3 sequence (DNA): TGCGCCAGCAGGCCACCGGGCCAATCCTACAATGAGCAGTTCTTC.

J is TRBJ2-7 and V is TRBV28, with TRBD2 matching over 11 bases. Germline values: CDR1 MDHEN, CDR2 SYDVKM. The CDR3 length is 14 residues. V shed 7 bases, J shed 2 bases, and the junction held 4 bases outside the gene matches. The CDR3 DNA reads TGTGCCAGCAATCTAGCGGGGGGCCCCTACGAGCAGTACTTC. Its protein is CASNLAGGPYEQYF.

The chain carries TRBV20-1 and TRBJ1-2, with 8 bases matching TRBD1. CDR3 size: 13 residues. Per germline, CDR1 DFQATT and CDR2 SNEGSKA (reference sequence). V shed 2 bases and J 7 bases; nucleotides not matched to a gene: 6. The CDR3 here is CSARHRGEGGYTF. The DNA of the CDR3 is TGCAGTGCTAGACACAGGGGGGAGGGTGGCTACACCTTC.

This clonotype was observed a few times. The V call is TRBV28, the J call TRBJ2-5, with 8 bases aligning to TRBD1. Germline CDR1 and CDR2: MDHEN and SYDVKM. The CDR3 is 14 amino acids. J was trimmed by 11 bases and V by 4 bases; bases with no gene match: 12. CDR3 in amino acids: CASSSPGQDQRQYF. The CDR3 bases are TGTGCCAGCAGTTCTCCGGGACAGGACCAGAGGCAGTACTTC.

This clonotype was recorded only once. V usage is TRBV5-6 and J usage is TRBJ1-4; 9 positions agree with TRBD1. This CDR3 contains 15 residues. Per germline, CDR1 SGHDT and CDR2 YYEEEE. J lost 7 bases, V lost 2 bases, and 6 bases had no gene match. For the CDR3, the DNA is TGTGCCAGCAGCTTAACAGGGGGCGCAGGTGAAAAACTGTTTTTT. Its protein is CASSLTGGAGEKLFF.

In nucleotides, the CDR3 is TGTGCCAGCAGCGTAGTTACCCCTAGCGGCTACACCGGGGAGCTGTTTTTT. It codes for CASSVVTPSGYTGELFF. The chain is built from TRBV9 and TRBJ2-2, with 7 positions matching TRBD2. Trimming at V came to 0 bases and at J to 3 bases, leaving 8 bases not matched to a gene. The germline V gene has CDR1 SGDLS and CDR2 YYNGEE. The CDR3 is 17 residues long.

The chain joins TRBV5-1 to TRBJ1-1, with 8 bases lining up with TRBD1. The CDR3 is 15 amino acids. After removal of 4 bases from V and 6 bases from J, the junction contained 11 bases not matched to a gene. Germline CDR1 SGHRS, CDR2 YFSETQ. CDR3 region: CASSLRDRSNPEAFF. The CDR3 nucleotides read TGCGCCAGCAGCCTACGGGACAGGAGTAATCCTGAAGCTTTCTTT.

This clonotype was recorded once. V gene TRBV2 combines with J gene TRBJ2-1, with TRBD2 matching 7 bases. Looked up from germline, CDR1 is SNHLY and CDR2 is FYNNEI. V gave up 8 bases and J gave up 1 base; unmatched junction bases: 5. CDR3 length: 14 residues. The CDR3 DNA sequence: TGTGCCAGCGAACTACTAGCGTCCTACAATGAGCAGTTCTTC. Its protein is CASELLASYNEQFF.

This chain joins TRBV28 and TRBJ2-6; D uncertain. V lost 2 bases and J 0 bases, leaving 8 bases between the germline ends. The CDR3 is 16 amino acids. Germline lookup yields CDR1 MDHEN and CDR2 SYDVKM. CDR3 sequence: CASSLPGNSGANVLTF. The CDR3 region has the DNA TGTGCCAGCAGTTTACCCGGTAACTCTGGGGCCAACGTCCTGACTTTC.

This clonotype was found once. The CDR3 is CASSAFLSTTNEKLFF. Here the CDR3 DNA reads TGTGCCAGCAGTGCCTTTCTCTCCACAACTAATGAAAAACTGTTTTTT. The rearrangement joins TRBV27 to TRBJ1-4; D gene uncertain. The germline V and J ends were trimmed by 5 bases and 0 bases, with 13 bases remaining between them. In germline, CDR1 is MNHEY, CDR2 SMNVEV (reference sequence). The CDR3 covers 16 residues. Full variable domain (outside the CDR3, taken from reference TRBV27 and TRBJ1-4): EAQVTQNPRYLITVTGKKLTVTCSQNMNHEYMSWYRQDPGLGLRQIYYSMNVEVTDKGDVPEGYKVSRKEKRNFPLILESPSPNQTSLYFCASSAFLSTTNEKLFFGSGTQLSVL.

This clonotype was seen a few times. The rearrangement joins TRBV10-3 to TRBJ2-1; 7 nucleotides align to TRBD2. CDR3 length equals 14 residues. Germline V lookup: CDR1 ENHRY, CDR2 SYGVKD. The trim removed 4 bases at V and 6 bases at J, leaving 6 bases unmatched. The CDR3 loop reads CAISGNREANEQFF. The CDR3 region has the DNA TGTGCCATCAGTGGTAACCGGGAGGCCAATGAGCAGTTCTTC.

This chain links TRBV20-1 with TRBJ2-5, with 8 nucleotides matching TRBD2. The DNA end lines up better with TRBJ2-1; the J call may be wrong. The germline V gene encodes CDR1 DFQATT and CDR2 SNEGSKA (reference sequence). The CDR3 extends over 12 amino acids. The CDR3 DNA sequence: TGCAGTGCTAAGACGGGGGGGCAGACCCAGTTCTTC. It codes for CSAKTGGQTQFF.

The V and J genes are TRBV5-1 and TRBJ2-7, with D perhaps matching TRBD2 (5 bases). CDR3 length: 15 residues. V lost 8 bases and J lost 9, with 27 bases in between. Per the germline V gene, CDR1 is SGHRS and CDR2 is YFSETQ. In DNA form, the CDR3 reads TGCGCCAGTGCCAAAGACGGCTTGCCGATCGGGGTGCAGTACTTC. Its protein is CASAKDGLPIGVQYF. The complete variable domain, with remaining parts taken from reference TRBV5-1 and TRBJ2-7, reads KAGVTQTPRYLIKTRGQQVTLSCSPISGHRSVSWYQQTPGQGLQFLFEYFSETQRNKGNFPGRFSGRQFSNSRSEMNVSTLELGDSALYLCASAKDGLPIGVQYFGPGTRLTVT.

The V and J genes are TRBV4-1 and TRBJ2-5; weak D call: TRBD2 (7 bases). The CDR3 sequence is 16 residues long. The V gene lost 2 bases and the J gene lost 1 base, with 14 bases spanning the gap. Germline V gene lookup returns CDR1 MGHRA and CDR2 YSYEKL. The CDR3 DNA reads TGCGCCAGCAGCCAAAGATGGGGGGGGGCCCAAGAGACCCAGTACTTC. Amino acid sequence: CASSQRWGGAQETQYF.

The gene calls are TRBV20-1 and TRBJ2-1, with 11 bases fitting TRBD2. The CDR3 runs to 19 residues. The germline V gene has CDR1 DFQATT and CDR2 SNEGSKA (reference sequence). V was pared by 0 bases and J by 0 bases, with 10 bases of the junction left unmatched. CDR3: CSARDWASGRPYSYNEQFF. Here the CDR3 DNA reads TGCAGTGCTAGAGATTGGGCTAGCGGGAGGCCCTACTCCTACAATGAGCAGTTCTTC.